These 16 T cell receptor beta chains were sequenced from one sample in a study of shared clonotypes between healthy human individuals. Sequenced by immunoSEQ multiplex PCR; TCRdb stores in-frame clones only, minus some. The sample includes millions of clones, around nine tenths of them seen just once. Sample: naive CD4+ T cells sorted from blood. Subset of the sample: CD45RA+ positively selected. These receptors came from a young man in good health.

The chain combines TRBV30 with TRBJ1-5, with 9 bases that match TRBD1. Per germline, CDR1 GTSNPN and CDR2 SVGIG (reference sequence). This CDR3 has 17 amino acids. The V segment lost 1 base and the J segment 7 bases; nucleotides outside the gene matches: 14. The CDR3 is CAWSAESPGTGNQPQHF. Here the CDR3 DNA reads TGTGCCTGGAGTGCGGAAAGTCCCGGGACAGGGAACCAGCCCCAGCATTTT.

The rearrangement joins TRBV9 to TRBJ2-7, with TRBD1 matching 7 bases. The CDR3 contains 13 residues. Per germline, CDR1 SGDLS and CDR2 YYNGEE. J was trimmed by 4 bases and V by 8 bases; bases with no gene match: 9. The CDR3 nucleotides are TGTGCCAGTCATAGGGGGCCCGGATACGAGCAGTACTTC. Its protein product is CASHRGPGYEQYF.

In regard to this clone: This CDR3 is also generated by other DNA sequences in the sample. The rearrangement uses TRBV18 and TRBJ2-7; TRBD2 is a possible D gene (6 bases). The CDR3 sequence is 12 residues long. V was pared by 6 bases and J by 4 bases, with 10 bases between. Germline V lookup: CDR1 KGHSH, CDR2 LQKENI. The CDR3 coding sequence is TGTGCCAGCTCCCCTGGAGGGTACGAGCAGTACTTC. Protein sequence: CASSPGGYEQYF.

As for this clone: This specimen includes other DNA sequences encoding the same CDR3. The chain has TRBV7-9 and TRBJ2-6; maybe TRBD1 (5 bases). The CDR3 loop spans 15 amino acids. Germline lookup yields CDR1 SEHNR and CDR2 FQNEAQ (reference sequence). V was cut by 1 base and J by 1 base, with 5 bases left in between. The CDR3 nucleotides are TGTGCCAGCAGCTTAGGACAGTCTGGGGCCAACGTCCTGACTTTC. This translates into CASSLGQSGANVLTF. The full variable domain, rest sourced from reference TRBV7-9 and TRBJ2-6, is DTGVSQNPRHKITKRGQNVTFRCDPISEHNRLYWYRQTLGQGPEFLTYFQNEAQLEKSRLLSDRFSAERPKGSFSTLEIQRTEQGDSAMYLCASSLGQSGANVLTFGAGSRLTVL.

The chain combines TRBV19 with TRBJ1-2, with a possible D match to TRBD1 (5 bases). Looked up from germline, CDR1 is LNHDA and CDR2 is SQIVND (reference sequence). CDR3 length: 15 residues. V lost 7 bases and J lost 0, with 15 bases in between. This chain's CDR3 is CASTLGTATNYGYTF. The DNA for the CDR3 is TGTGCCAGTACTCTTGGGACCGCGACTAACTATGGCTACACCTTC.

This clone was detected only once. The V call is TRBV7-8, the J call TRBJ1-2; D uncertain. CDR3 length: 13 residues. Germline values: CDR1 SGHVS, CDR2 FQNEAQ. Deletions cut 5 bases from V and 7 bases from J, with 14 bases between. CDR3 sequence: CASSDPKGVGYTF. The CDR3 nucleotides are TGTGCCAGCAGCGATCCAAAGGGCGTTGGCTACACCTTC.

To note about this clone: Distinct nucleotide sequences in the sample also encode this CDR3. This chain uses TRBV28 with TRBJ1-5; D is ambiguous. The V end lost 6 bases, the J end lost 0 bases, and 9 bases lay between the germline ends. Per the germline V gene, CDR1 is MDHEN and CDR2 is SYDVKM. This CDR3 comprises 14 residues. The CDR3 loop is CASRSGGSNQPQHF. The CDR3 DNA sequence: TGTGCCAGCAGGTCGGGCGGTAGCAATCAGCCCCAGCATTTT.

This chain uses TRBV10-1 with TRBJ2-1; tentatively, D is TRBD2 (5 bases). Trimming removed 0 bases from V and 7 bases from J, with 10 bases in between. The germline V gene encodes CDR1 WNHNN and CDR2 SYGVQD (reference sequence). CDR3 size: 14 residues. This CDR3 reads CASSESGLLNEQFF. CDR3 DNA sequence: TGCGCCAGCAGTGAGTCTGGACTCCTTAATGAGCAGTTCTTC.

V gene TRBV4-2 combines with J gene TRBJ2-2; TRBD1 is a possible D gene (5 bases). Germline lookup yields CDR1 LGHNA and CDR2 YNFKEQ. This CDR3 spans 16 amino acids. V lost 2 bases and J 6 bases, leaving 16 bases between the germline ends. For the CDR3, the DNA is TGTGCCAGCAGCCAATTGGCGACAGAAGGGTCCGGGGAGCTGTTTTTT. It translates to CASSQLATEGSGELFF.

The chain uses TRBV28 and TRBJ2-5; D may match TRBD1 or TRBD2 (5 bases each). The J call could be wrong; TRBJ2-7 is a better fit for the DNA end. CDR1 is MDHEN and CDR2 is SYDVKM in the germline V gene. The CDR3 totals 15 residues. CDR3 region: CASSPLDRGPYEQYF. The CDR3 DNA sequence: TGTGCCAGCAGTCCCCTAGACCGGGGCCCCTACGAGCAGTACTTC.

This chain uses TRBV4-2 with TRBJ1-2; D call uncertain. The CDR3 has 19 residues. Trimming pared 0 bases from V and 4 bases from J, leaving 24 bases between. Germline CDR1 LGHNA, CDR2 YNFKEQ. The CDR3 region is CASSQDPSGGRGVGYGYTF. The CDR3 DNA follows: TGTGCCAGCAGCCAAGATCCCTCGGGAGGCCGTGGCGTGGGCTATGGCTACACCTTC.

The rearrangement joins TRBV18 to TRBJ2-1; unclear D gene. The CDR3 spans 12 residues. V was clipped by 3 bases and J by 10 bases, with 10 bases between them. Germline lookup yields CDR1 KGHSH and CDR2 LQKENI. The CDR3 nucleotides read TGTGCCAGCTCACCGTCGTATTGGGAGCAGTTCTTC. Translated: CASSPSYWEQFF.

As for this clone: The sample contains more than one DNA sequence encoding this CDR3. This chain links TRBV4-1 with TRBJ2-7; D possibly corresponds to TRBD2 (5 bases). Trimming shortened V by 3 bases and J by 0 bases, and 12 bases separated the two germline ends. The germline CDR1 and CDR2 sequences are MGHRA and YSYEKL. The CDR3 loop spans 15 amino acids. CDR3 loop: CASSQSLAISYEQYF. CDR3 nucleotides: TGCGCCAGCAGCCAGTCCCTAGCAATCTCCTACGAGCAGTACTTC.

The rearrangement joins TRBV2 to TRBJ2-4; D is possibly TRBD1 or TRBD2 (5 bases each). With 2 bases removed from V and 0 bases from J, the gap between germline ends came to 11 bases. The CDR3 covers 16 residues. CDR1 SNHLY and CDR2 FYNNEI come from the germline V gene. This CDR3 reads CASSEMGPIAKNIQYF. The CDR3 DNA is TGTGCCAGCAGTGAAATGGGACCCATAGCCAAAAACATTCAGTACTTC.

Concerning this clone itself: This sample also contains other DNA sequences that code for the same CDR3. The V call is TRBV18, the J call TRBJ2-5, with D perhaps matching TRBD1 or TRBD2 (5 bases each). This CDR3 comprises 14 residues. CDR1 and CDR2 (germline): KGHSH, LQKENI. The ends were cut back, 1 base at V and 1 base at J, with 7 bases in the middle. The CDR3 sequence is CASSPLGAQETQYF. In nucleotides, the CDR3 is TGTGCCAGCTCACCACTCGGGGCCCAAGAGACCCAGTACTTC.

CDR3 DNA: TGCGCCAGCAGCTTGCCGGATAGCTCCTACAATGAGCAGTTCTTC. As protein: CASSLPDSSYNEQFF. The chain has TRBV5-1 and TRBJ2-1, with no clear D. V was shortened by 1 base and J by 0 bases, with 8 bases between the two germline ends. Germline CDR1 is SGHRS and CDR2 is YFSETQ. The CDR3 is made up of 15 amino acids.